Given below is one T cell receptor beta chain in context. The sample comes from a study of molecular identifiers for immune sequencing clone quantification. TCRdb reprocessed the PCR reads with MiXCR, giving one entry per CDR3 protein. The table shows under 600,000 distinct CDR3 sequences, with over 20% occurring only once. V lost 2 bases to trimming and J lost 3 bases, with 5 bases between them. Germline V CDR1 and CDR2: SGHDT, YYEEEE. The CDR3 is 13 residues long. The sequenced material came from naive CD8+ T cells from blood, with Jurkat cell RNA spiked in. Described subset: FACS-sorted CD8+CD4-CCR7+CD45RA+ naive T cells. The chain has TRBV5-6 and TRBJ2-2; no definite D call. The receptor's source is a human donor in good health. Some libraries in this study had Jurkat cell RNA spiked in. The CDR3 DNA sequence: TGTGCCAGCAGCTTTTATCACACCGGGGAGCTGTTTTTT. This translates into CASSFYHTGELFF.